The 10 T cell receptor beta chains below were found in one sample sequenced in a study of human T cells and chemical hapten exposure (dated by TCRdb to 2020 to 2022). Libraries were prepared through RACE. Instrument on record: NextSeq 500. Through fastp at Q25 and MiXCR, TCRdb rebuilt clones from the public reads, retaining in-frame beta chains. Entries are consolidated by CDR3 protein sequence, retaining the most common genes and DNA. Counted in this sample were about 380,000 distinct CDR3 sequences; more than 4.5% of them appeared once. The ten largest clonotypes hold around 2% of the sample. What this sample's time point label stands for: patch test 1, 2 weeks after DPC sensitization. Per the publication, the treatment or condition label means: therapeutic diphenylcyclopropenone sensitization with weekly scalp DPC. The sample was whole blood, taken in connection with sensitization to the hapten diphenylcyclopropenone (DPC). All receptors come from a woman aged 50 to 65 with alopecia areata. Some clones in this sample may be carry-over from other donors' samples.

This clonotype was picked up a small number of times. The chain links TRBV12-3 or TRBV12-4 to TRBJ2-3, with D perhaps matching TRBD1 (6 bases). The ends were cut back, 3 bases at V and 4 bases at J, with 17 bases in the middle. The CDR3 totals 16 residues. The CDR3 here is CASSFRKGPGADTQYF. The DNA for the CDR3 is TGTGCCAGCAGTTTCCGCAAAGGGCCAGGGGCAGATACGCAGTATTTT.

This clonotype has a count of ten or more. The V and J genes are TRBV15 and TRBJ1-5; D gene unclear. This CDR3 is 15 amino acids long. Trimming removed 0 bases from V and 7 bases from J, with 13 bases in between. CDR1 is LNHNV and CDR2 is YYDKDF in the germline V gene (reference sequence). The CDR3 DNA is TGTGCCACCAGCAGAGATAGAGGTTCTGGACAGCCCCAGCATTTT. Translation: CATSRDRGSGQPQHF.

The chain carries TRBV11-2 and TRBJ2-3, with 11 nucleotides matching TRBD2. The CDR3 covers 15 residues. V lost 3 bases and J lost 5; bases outside the gene matches: 4. CDR1 SGHAT and CDR2 FQNNGV come from the germline V gene. CDR3 residues: CASSFLAGGGDTQYF. The CDR3 region has the DNA TGTGCCAGCAGCTTCCTAGCGGGAGGTGGAGATACGCAGTATTTT.

The chain uses TRBV6-2 or TRBV6-3 and TRBJ1-4, with D maybe TRBD1 (6 bases). Germline CDR1 is MNHEY and CDR2 is SVGEGT. V dropped 5 bases and J dropped 8 bases, with 24 bases sitting between them. The CDR3 has 17 amino acids. This chain's CDR3 is CASSPLELLPRGEKLFF. CDR3 nucleotides: TGTGCCAGCAGTCCCCTCGAATTGCTACCGAGGGGGGAAAAACTGTTTTTT.

The rearrangement joins TRBV7-9 to TRBJ2-5; D is possibly TRBD2 (6 bases). Germline loops: CDR1 SEHNR, CDR2 FQNEAQ (reference sequence). The CDR3 totals 14 residues. Trimming pared 9 bases from V and 0 bases from J, leaving 14 bases between. CDR3: CASEEGTYQETQYF. DNA of the CDR3: TGTGCCAGTGAGGAGGGCACATACCAAGAGACCCAGTACTTC.

The chain links TRBV3-1 to TRBJ2-7; 12 bases are shared with TRBD2. The CDR3 spans 15 residues. V lost 4 bases and J lost 6; bases outside the gene matches: 7. Germline V gene data show CDR1 as LGHDT and CDR2 as YNNKEL (reference sequence). The CDR3 sequence: CASSLRLAGALEQYF. The CDR3 coding sequence is TGTGCCAGCAGCCTTAGACTAGCGGGAGCTCTCGAGCAGTACTTC.

This clonotype was observed at least ten times. This rearrangement joins TRBV9 to TRBJ1-1; D is undetermined. The CDR3 runs 15 residues. The germline V gene has CDR1 SGDLS and CDR2 YYNGEE. The ends were cut back, 0 bases at V and 2 bases at J, with 11 bases in the middle. CDR3 region: CASSVEEGGNTEAFF. CDR3 nucleotide sequence: TGTGCCAGCAGCGTAGAGGAGGGCGGAAACACTGAAGCTTTCTTT.

The V and J genes are TRBV15 and TRBJ2-3; 8 bases map to TRBD2. CDR1 and CDR2 from the germline V gene are LNHNV and YYDKDF (reference sequence). The CDR3 sequence is 14 residues long. Losses at the gene ends were 7 bases for V and 4 bases for J; bases not matched to a gene: 7. CDR3 DNA: TGTGCCACCATGCCGCGGGAGGTTGCAGATACGCAGTATTTT. This sequence encodes CATMPREVADTQYF.

This clonotype was counted many times. This chain links TRBV30 with TRBJ2-7, with D possibly called TRBD1 or TRBD2 (5 bases each). The CDR3 is made up of 15 amino acids. Germline values: CDR1 GTSNPN, CDR2 SVGIG (reference sequence). V lost 4 bases and J lost 3, with 19 bases in between. CDR3 amino acids: CAWTAEGSPLYEQYF. The CDR3 DNA reads as TGTGCCTGGACCGCTGAGGGGTCCCCCCTCTACGAGCAGTACTTC.

As concerns this clonotype: A read error may be the cause here, since a much bigger clone is one base away. The chain couples TRBV4-3 to TRBJ1-5; the D is unclear. The CDR3 runs to 13 residues. From germline, CDR1 is LGHNA and CDR2 YSLEER. With 0 bases removed from V and 7 bases from J, the gap between germline ends came to 7 bases. CDR3 DNA: TGCGCCAGCAGCCAAGATGCAAGGCAGCCCCAGCATTTT. It codes for CASSQDARQPQHF.